This T cell receptor beta chain was recovered during a study of CD8+CD57+ T cells in acquired aplastic anemia. It was genomic DNA that served as the template for profiling TCR beta VDJ and CDR3. TCRdb re-analysed the reads in MiXCR, keeping a single row per CDR3 protein. The repertoire consists of about 210,000 distinct CDR3 sequences, with 61% occurring once and the leading ten covering 25% to 30%. The CDR3 spans 14 residues. J lost 5 bases, V lost 2 bases, and 4 bases had no gene match. Germline V CDR1 and CDR2: ENHRY, SYGVKD. The specimen was sorted CD4+, CD8+, or CD8+CD57+ T cells (not recorded which) from PBMCs. This chain joins TRBV10-3 and TRBJ2-5; 8 bases fit TRBD2. This TCR was sampled from a human donor in good health. DNA of the CDR3: TGTGCCATCAGTGAGCCCGGGGGGGCGGAGACCCAGTACTTC. Protein sequence: CAISEPGGAETQYF.